This entry lists 20 T cell receptor beta chains sequenced from one sample in a study of T cells in Graves' hyperthyroidism and ophthalmopathy. Template material for amplifying TCR beta CDR3 regions consisted of RNA transcripts. First-round RT-PCR targeting the TCR CDR3 was performed with the HTBI primer set. TCRdb re-derived calls from the multiplex PCR reads in MiXCR, one entry per CDR3 protein. The table lists approximately 600,000 distinct CDR3 sequences, less than 25% of them singletons. What was sequenced was blood. These receptor sequences come from a young man with Graves' ophthalmopathy.

This clonotype has more than one count but fewer than ten. V usage is TRBV29-1 and J usage is TRBJ1-2, with 8 bases that match TRBD1. Germline CDR1 is SQVTM and CDR2 is ANQGSEA. V was pared by 6 bases and J by 6 bases, with 9 bases of the junction left unmatched. The CDR3 sequence is 13 residues long. The CDR3 region has the DNA TGCAGCGTCGTGGGAGTGGACAGGGATGGCTACACCTTC. Amino acid sequence: CSVVGVDRDGYTF.

This sequence joins TRBV7-6 and TRBJ1-5; D not resolved. The CDR3 is 15 amino acids. Germline lookup yields CDR1 SGHVS and CDR2 FNYEAQ. V lost 5 bases and J 2 bases, leaving 13 bases between the germline ends. DNA of the CDR3: TGTGCCAGCAGCCAGTGGGCGGAAGGCAATCAGCCCCAGCATTTT. Its translation: CASSQWAEGNQPQHF.

This clonotype was observed a handful of times. The DNA of the CDR3 is TGTGCCAGCAGCTTAGCCGGGACTCTAAATGAGCAGTTCTTC. It translates to CASSLAGTLNEQFF. The chain links TRBV7-9 to TRBJ2-1; D perhaps matches TRBD2 (6 bases). CDR3 length: 14 amino acids. Germline V gene data show CDR1 as SEHNR and CDR2 as FQNEAQ (reference sequence). Trimming left V 0 bases short and J 7 bases short, with 10 bases between.

This chain connects TRBV20-1 to TRBJ1-2; D gene uncertain. Trimming left V 0 bases short and J 3 bases short, with 8 bases between. The germline V gene has CDR1 DFQATT and CDR2 SNEGSKA (reference sequence). The CDR3 extends over 13 amino acids. The CDR3 DNA follows: TGCAGTGCTAGAGAAGTTCGGGACTATGGCTACACCTTC. Translated, it gives CSAREVRDYGYTF.

This clonotype has a handful of counts. In DNA, the CDR3 is TGTGCCAGCAGCGTAGTCGGTTCTGGAGGGCCCCTCCAAGAGACCCAGTACTTC. It translates to CASSVVGSGGPLQETQYF. The V gene is TRBV9, the J gene TRBJ2-5, with D possibly matching TRBD2 (6 bases). Germline V gene lookup returns CDR1 SGDLS and CDR2 YYNGEE. V gave up 0 bases and J gave up 1 base, with 19 bases separating them. The CDR3 extends over 18 amino acids.

A word on this clonotype: Given a much more abundant clone one base away, this may be a read error. This sequence joins TRBV20-1 and TRBJ1-5, with D tentatively TRBD1 (5 bases). The CDR3 consists of 14 residues. Germline V CDR1 and CDR2: DFQATT, SNEGSKA (reference sequence). V gave up 5 bases and J gave up 5 bases, with 16 bases separating them. The CDR3 DNA reads TGCAGTGCTGGGGCGGGAGGAAGAGATCAGCCCCAGCATTTT. Residues: CSAGAGGRDQPQHF.

This clonotype has just a few counts. The chain links TRBV28 to TRBJ2-7; a possible D gene is TRBD2 (5 bases). V lost 6 bases and J 2 bases, leaving 20 bases between the germline ends. The CDR3 is made up of 16 amino acids. Germline assignment: CDR1 MDHEN and CDR2 SYDVKM. The DNA for the CDR3 is TGTGCCAGCAGAGTTACAGCAAGAGGGATGCCCTACGAGCAGTACTTC. Translation: CASRVTARGMPYEQYF.

This clonotype was counted only a few times. This chain joins TRBV6-1 and TRBJ2-3; no clear D gene. This CDR3 is 13 amino acids long. The V end was cut by 8 bases, the J end by 0 bases, with 9 bases between. The germline gives CDR1 MNHNS, CDR2 SASEGT. CDR3 region: CASGMPSTDTQYF. The CDR3 coding sequence is TGTGCCAGCGGTATGCCCAGCACAGATACGCAGTATTTT.

This clonotype was detected ten times or more. The chain is built from TRBV27 and TRBJ2-3, with 11 bases lining up with TRBD2. Trimming cost V 5 bases and J 3 bases; bases outside gene matches: 4. In germline, CDR1 is MNHEY, CDR2 SMNVEV (reference sequence). The CDR3 extends over 15 amino acids. CDR3 bases: TGTGCCAGCAGTCCCCGACTAGCGGGAACAGATACGCAGTATTTT. This gives the protein CASSPRLAGTDTQYF.

This clonotype was picked up a small number of times. CDR3 protein: CASSGPQQAGTLRNTIYF. The CDR3 bases are TGTGCCAGCAGCGGACCTCAACAGGCCGGTACTCTGAGAAACACCATATATTTT. This chain joins TRBV11-3 and TRBJ1-3; possibly TRBD1 for D (5 bases). The CDR3 is 18 amino acids. The germline V gene has CDR1 SGHNT and CDR2 YENEEA. V lost 5 bases to trimming and J lost 5 bases, with 25 bases between them.

This clonotype has a handful of counts. The rearrangement links TRBV11-2 to TRBJ2-7; possible D gene TRBD1, 5 bases. Germline V gene sequence: CDR1 SGHAT, CDR2 FQNNGV. The CDR3 runs to 14 residues. Trimming removed 0 bases at V and 2 bases at J, with 8 bases between. The CDR3 reads CASSLEGPTYEQYF. CDR3 nucleotide sequence: TGTGCCAGCAGCTTAGAGGGGCCCACCTACGAGCAGTACTTC. Full variable domain (remainder filled in from reference TRBV11-2 and TRBJ2-7): EAGVAQSPRYKIIEKRQSVAFWCNPISGHATLYWYQQILGQGPKLLIQFQNNGVVDDSQLPKDRFSAERLKGVDSTLKIQPAKLEDSAVYLCASSLEGPTYEQYFGPGTRLTVT.

This clonotype showed up just a few times. This chain links TRBV28 with TRBJ2-7, with 10 bases identical to TRBD1. Trimming took 5 bases from V and 5 from J; bases not matched to a gene: 9. The CDR3 is 15 amino acids. Germline V gene sequence: CDR1 MDHEN, CDR2 SYDVKM. This chain's CDR3 is CASSLAGTGDDEQYF. In nucleotides, the CDR3 is TGTGCCAGCAGTCTAGCCGGGACAGGGGACGACGAGCAGTACTTC.

The sample holds many counts of this clonotype. The CDR3 is CASSQGSSSYEQYF. The CDR3 nucleotides read TGTGCCAGCAGCCAAGGGAGCAGCTCCTACGAGCAGTACTTC. This sequence joins TRBV3-1 and TRBJ2-7; D is unclear. Trimming pared 1 base from V and 0 bases from J, leaving 7 bases between. Germline-derived CDR1 and CDR2 are LGHDT and YNNKEL (reference sequence). The CDR3 has 14 amino acids.

This chain links TRBV19 with TRBJ1-1; TRBD1 is a possible D gene (5 bases). Per the germline V gene, CDR1 is LNHDA and CDR2 is SQIVND (reference sequence). The CDR3 length is 15 residues. The V end was cut by 4 bases, the J end by 10 bases, with 22 bases between. The CDR3 region has the DNA TGTGCCAGTAGTACTACAGGCCTCCGGGAAGTTGGAGCTTTCTTT. It specifies CASSTTGLREVGAFF.

This clonotype was observed at least ten times. The chain couples TRBV20-1 to TRBJ2-7; 11 positions agree with TRBD2. CDR1 is DFQATT and CDR2 is SNEGSKA in the germline V gene (reference sequence). The CDR3 length is 15 residues. V lost 0 bases to trimming and J lost 9 bases; unmatched junction nucleotides: 10. CDR3: CSAREGLAETRGQYF. CDR3 in DNA: TGCAGTGCTAGAGAGGGACTAGCGGAGACCAGGGGGCAGTACTTC.

A few counts support this clonotype. This rearrangement joins TRBV10-3 to TRBJ2-7; D possibly corresponds to TRBD2 (5 bases). The V and J ends lost 4 bases and 4 bases respectively, with 23 bases between them. This CDR3 has 17 amino acids. Germline values: CDR1 ENHRY, CDR2 SYGVKD. CDR3 in DNA: TGTGCCATCAGTGGCTCCCTTCGGGGAGAGGGTGGGTACGAGCAGTACTTC. Protein product: CAISGSLRGEGGYEQYF.

The table lists this clonotype with a few counts. The chain links TRBV15 to TRBJ2-7; a weak D match, TRBD1 (7 bases). CDR3 length: 15 amino acids. Germline CDR1 is LNHNV and CDR2 is YYDKDF (reference sequence). Trimming removed 1 base at V and 0 bases at J, with 10 bases between. The CDR3 bases are TGTGCCACCAGCAGAGGCAGGGGGGACTCCTACGAGCAGTACTTC. Translation gives CATSRGRGDSYEQYF.

Many counts were recorded for this clonotype. The rearrangement uses TRBV27 and TRBJ1-6, with D perhaps TRBD1 (5 bases). The germline CDR1 and CDR2 sequences are MNHEY and SMNVEV (reference sequence). The V end was cut by 4 bases, the J end by 0 bases, with 13 bases between. This CDR3 has 17 amino acids. CDR3 amino acids: CASSWGSGGSYNSPLHF. Written as DNA, the CDR3 is TGTGCCAGCAGTTGGGGGTCCGGGGGCTCCTATAATTCACCCCTCCACTTT.

This chain joins TRBV28 and TRBJ2-7; TRBD1 or TRBD2 may be the D gene (5 bases each). Trimming removed 3 bases at V and 3 bases at J, with 21 bases between. Germline values: CDR1 MDHEN, CDR2 SYDVKM. The CDR3 has 17 residues. CDR3 loop: CASSFPGTSGLFYEQYF. For the CDR3, the DNA is TGTGCCAGCAGTTTCCCCGGGACGTCGGGTTTATTCTACGAGCAGTACTTC.

This clonotype has only one observation. The chain recombines TRBV4-3 with TRBJ2-4; D possibly corresponds to TRBD1 (6 bases). V was shortened by 5 bases and J by 1 base, with 15 bases between the two germline ends. The germline CDR1 and CDR2 sequences are LGHNA and YSLEER. This CDR3 contains 16 residues. CDR3 sequence (DNA): TGCGCCAGCAGCAAATACCCGCAGGGGGCCAAAAACATTCAGTACTTC. This sequence encodes CASSKYPQGAKNIQYF.